The following is a T cell receptor (beta chain) sequence with its context. Its antigen is as yet unknown. The CDR3 spans 15 residues. Deletions cut 2 bases from V and 5 bases from J, with 15 bases between. CDR1 is LGHNA, CDR2 YSLEER, per germline. This record belongs to a study of T cells after yellow fever vaccination. Study-wide context: Libraries from low-cell-number fractions were prepared with the SMART-Seq v4 Ultra Low Input RNA kit.

Overall study findings and caveats: Researchers noted that a small share of clonotypes showed up in both CD4 and CD8 compartments. Once the booster was given, most primary-vaccination clones reappeared, at approximately 97% for CD4 and roughly 91% for CD8.

5'RACE template switching produced TCR cDNA carrying a universal primer site and UMIs. From the 5' RACE reads, TCRdb called clonotypes with MiXCR, one entry per CDR3 protein. The data show hundreds of thousands of distinct CDR3 sequences, around 17% seen once. The sample consisted of PBMCs, taken 4 to 6 days after the first yellow fever vaccination. The V and J genes are TRBV4-3 and TRBJ1-2; D call uncertain. The receptor was isolated from a man between 18 and 29 years old who received the YFV17D yellow fever vaccine. CDR3 DNA: TGCGCCAGCAGCCAATCGCAGTTCTCGAATTATGGCTACACCTTC. Translation gives CASSQSQFSNYGYTF.